This T cell receptor beta chain was identified during a study of identical twins. This clonotype has more than one count but fewer than ten. As yet, its antigen is unknown. Findings and caveats of the study: Cord blood beta clonotypes that were abundant carried fewer insertions, and memory repertoires showed no such trend. Within twin pairs, the out-of-frame alpha sequences they shared showed excess low generation probability.

The V gene lost 0 bases and the J gene lost 1 base, with 10 bases spanning the gap. Germline V gene sequence: CDR1 MRHNA, CDR2 SNTAGT. The CDR3 runs 16 residues. A universal primer site arose from template switching, and cDNA bore unique molecular identifiers. TCRdb reprocessed the 5' RACE reads with MiXCR, giving one entry per CDR3 protein. The table includes about 500,000 distinct CDR3 sequences, 14% detected once. A further study also used this sample, focusing on yellow fever vaccine responses in identical twins.

The sequenced material came from CD4+ T cells sorted from blood. The chain joins TRBV6-4 to TRBJ1-5, with a possible D match to TRBD1 (5 bases). The receptor was derived from a woman younger than 35 in good health. CDR3 nucleotides: TGTGCCAGCAGTGACTCGATTGCAGGGAGCAATCAGCCCCAGCATTTT. Its translation is CASSDSIAGSNQPQHF.